The 12 T cell receptor beta chains below were found in one sample sequenced in a study of cytotoxic CD8 clonotypes in ibrutinib-treated CLL. Assay used: immunoSEQ multiplex PCR; TCRdb lists only in-frame clones, some missing. The sample gives about 74,000 clones, 80% of which show up once; 7.5% to 8% is in the top ten. The source was PBMCs, collected at disease progression, from a patient treated with ibrutinib. Every receptor here comes from a human donor with chronic lymphocytic leukemia.

The chain combines TRBV7-9 with TRBJ1-2; no clear D gene. V shed 1 base and J shed 3 bases, with 6 bases lying between them. The length of the CDR3 is 13 residues. Germline-derived CDR1 and CDR2 are SEHNR and FQNEAQ (reference sequence). The CDR3 bases are TGTGCCAGCAGCTTAGTTAGTTACTATGGCTACACCTTC. Encoded protein: CASSLVSYYGYTF.

V is TRBV5-1 and J is TRBJ1-1; tentative D call: TRBD1 (6 bases). V was cut by 4 bases and J by 1 base, with 17 bases left in between. CDR3 length: 16 residues. From germline, CDR1 is SGHRS and CDR2 YFSETQ. The CDR3 loop is CASSVSRGHRNTEAFF. CDR3 DNA sequence: TGCGCCAGCAGCGTATCTAGGGGACACCGGAACACTGAAGCTTTCTTT.

A few counts support this clone. This chain connects TRBV18 to TRBJ2-3, with D perhaps TRBD1 (8 bases). Germline CDR1 KGHSH, CDR2 LQKENI. Trimming cost V 3 bases and J 4 bases, with 17 bases left between them. The length of the CDR3 is 16 residues. DNA for the CDR3: TGTGCCAGCTCACCTAGCGGGCAGGGGGCATCAGATACGCAGTATTTT. It specifies CASSPSGQGASDTQYF.

This chain links TRBV5-1 with TRBJ1-2, with D possibly matching TRBD1 (6 bases). CDR3 length equals 13 residues. Trimming left V 5 bases short and J 3 bases short, with 11 bases between. Germline V gene lookup returns CDR1 SGHRS and CDR2 YFSETQ. The CDR3 region has the DNA TGCGCCAGCAGACAGGGAGCAGACTATGGCTACACCTTC. Translated: CASRQGADYGYTF.

The gene calls are TRBV4-1 and TRBJ1-1; weak D call: TRBD1 (5 bases). This CDR3 is 16 amino acids long. V lost 4 bases and J 7 bases, leaving 22 bases between the germline ends. Germline values: CDR1 MGHRA, CDR2 YSYEKL. In DNA form, the CDR3 reads TGCGCCAGCAGCCTCCCAGGGAGGGGCTCGGTTGGTGAAGCTTTCTTT. This translates into CASSLPGRGSVGEAFF.

The chain combines TRBV2 with TRBJ2-7, with 10 nucleotides matching TRBD2. The CDR3 has 15 residues. V was clipped by 1 base and J by 7 bases; unmatched bases: 7. CDR1 and CDR2 (germline): SNHLY, FYNNEI. CDR3 residues: CASSEVAGGPGEQYF. The CDR3 nucleotides are TGTGCCAGCAGTGAAGTAGCGGGGGGACCTGGTGAGCAGTACTTC.

This clone has just one count. This chain links TRBV4-1 with TRBJ1-5; D is ambiguous. The CDR3 covers 13 residues. V shed 0 bases and J shed 3 bases, with 3 bases lying between them. Germline values: CDR1 MGHRA, CDR2 YSYEKL. The CDR3 is CASSQDTNQPQHF. CDR3 sequence (DNA): TGCGCCAGCAGCCAAGATACCAATCAGCCCCAGCATTTT.

This chain joins TRBV10-3 and TRBJ1-4; D remains ambiguous. The CDR3 spans 12 residues. Germline V lookup: CDR1 ENHRY, CDR2 SYGVKD. Deletions cut 10 bases from V and 5 bases from J, with 11 bases between. CDR3 sequence reads: CATRRSNEKLFF. Here the CDR3 DNA reads TGTGCCACCCGGAGGAGCAATGAAAAACTGTTTTTT.

This clone was seen a few times. The gene calls are TRBV18 and TRBJ2-2; the D gene is possibly TRBD1 (5 bases). Per the germline V gene, CDR1 is KGHSH and CDR2 is LQKENI. This CDR3 has 13 residues. Trimming removed 4 bases from V and 6 bases from J, with 9 bases in between. This chain's CDR3 is CASSRRDSGELFF. Here the CDR3 DNA reads TGTGCCAGCTCACGCAGGGATTCCGGGGAGCTGTTTTTT.

The CDR3 is CASSLEQGVSTEAFF. CDR3 bases: TGTGCCAGCAGCTTGGAACAGGGAGTTAGTACTGAAGCTTTCTTT. The gene calls are TRBV5-4 and TRBJ1-1; D may be TRBD1 (6 bases). Trimming pared 0 bases from V and 5 bases from J, leaving 14 bases between. The CDR3 sequence is 15 residues long. Germline loops: CDR1 SGHNT, CDR2 YYREEE (reference sequence).

This clone showed up just a few times. This sequence joins TRBV4-1 and TRBJ2-3; the match to TRBD2 covers 13 bases. V lost 1 base, J lost 3 bases, and 4 bases stayed unmatched. The CDR3 length is 17 residues. CDR1 is MGHRA and CDR2 is YSYEKL in the germline V gene. This chain's CDR3 is CASSQAGLAGSTDTQYF. CDR3 coding DNA: TGCGCCAGCAGCCAAGCGGGACTAGCGGGAAGTACAGATACGCAGTATTTT.

This clone was counted a few times. The chain combines TRBV7-9 with TRBJ2-7; TRBD1 matches 7 bases. J lost 0 bases, V lost 10 bases, and 6 bases had no gene match. Germline V CDR1 and CDR2: SEHNR, FQNEAQ (reference sequence). The CDR3 sequence is 13 residues long. In nucleotides, the CDR3 is TGTGCCACGGGTCGGGACAGCTCCTACGAGCAGTACTTC. It specifies CATGRDSSYEQYF.